This record covers a single T cell receptor (beta chain). Its antigen target is currently unknown. No base quality information exists; no much larger clone differs at one position. V is clipped by 6 bases and J by 4 bases, and the sequence between their germline boundaries is 15 bases long. From the cysteine up to the phenylalanine, the CDR3 has a length of 14 residues. Only the CDR3 region is kept as DNA, spanning 42 bases read in frame from base 1. Taken from the germline V gene, the CDR1 and CDR2 loops are MNHEY and SVGAGI. TCRbeta CDR3 regions were amplified from genomic DNA using the immunoSEQ Assay, a bias-controlled multiplex PCR. Concerning the study's data processing: The number of nucleated cells in each sample was estimated by amplification of reference gene primers within the assay. To quantify the absolute abundance of each unique TCRbeta CDR3 rearrangement, sequence reads were collapsed and filtered. Productive Simpson clonality was computed per sample as the square root of Simpson's diversity index over productive rearrangements. Imported from immuneACCESS, the table was reduced by TCRdb to in-frame sequences with V and J called. These copies leave out some clones; in studies compared against another copy, an unresolved V gene accounts for under half, and the cause of the remainder is not known. D and trimming were read from the DNA, whereas the V and J calls and clone size are those reported in that table. This sample gives about half a million clones in total; 75% to 90% of them show up just once. The top ten constitute about 3.2% of the sample.

Collaborating institutions collected whole blood in K2EDTA tubes following their own protocols. For TCRbeta analysis, collaborators shipped samples in one of three forms: frozen whole blood, isolated PBMCs, or DNA extracted from either of those sample types. This entry is derived from a study of blood T cell repertoires in COVID-19 (dated by TCRdb to 2020 to 2022). About the investigation overall: Collaborator samples came from the United States, Italy and Spain and covered acute and convalescent phases of COVID-19. The prospective study material was composed of cDNA or gDNA derived from T cells, B-cell-depleted T cells, or PBMCs. Deeply sampled blood TCRbeta repertoires from subjects exposed to, actively infected with, or recovered from COVID-19 were included in the dataset. The repertoires were made available in a free public database intended to serve as a resource for research on the immune response to SARS-CoV-2. The samples were drawn from two sources: the first 160 participants of the ongoing ImmuneRACE study, and 1,000 to 1,500 subjects contributed by 6 global collaborators. Nearly every sample came with metadata listing a de-identified subject ID, COVID-19 status, age in years and sex. Where HLA class I and class II types were available, the types were taken from metadata supplied by the sample provider, not from assay-based typing. Study-wide findings and limitations: The amount of clinical and demographic metadata varied by source and participant and was provided uncurated.

This TCR came from a human donor in a cohort sampled during active COVID-19. Sequenced material: peripheral blood. The sequence is built from TRBV6-5 and TRBJ1-1; possibly the D gene is TRBD1, per 5 matching bases. The CDR3 is CASSRQLKGTEAFF. Here is the DNA: TGTGCCAGCAGCAGACAGTTAAAAGGCACTGAAGCTTTCTTT.